This TCR beta chain was identified during a study of cytomegalovirus exposure and HLA in healthy donors. The donors were members of the validation cohort comprising 120 subjects, separate from the roughly 670-subject first cohort. Regarding the study as a whole: Researchers reported that a few CMV-associated chains were confirmed in vitro as CMV antigen-specific. Altogether, 150 to 200 TCR beta chains were recorded as cytomegalovirus-associated. Most TCR sequences proved rare, with some public TCRs found in many donors.

The CDR3 covers 15 residues. Looked up from germline, CDR1 is LNHDA and CDR2 is SQIVND (reference sequence). Trimming cost V 4 bases and J 3 bases; bases outside gene matches: 2. Repertoires were generated with immunoSEQ multiplex PCR, while TCRdb's copy carries only in-frame clones and drops some. Among about 160,000 clones listed, about nine tenths were seen once. A remark on this clone: Its target is unknown.

The receptor was isolated from a man between 18 and 35 years old in good health and CMV-seropositive. J is TRBJ2-7 and V is TRBV19; 14 nucleotides align to TRBD2. Sequenced: PBMCs. The CDR3 sequence: CASSKGTSGSYEQYF. The CDR3 coding sequence is TGTGCCAGTAGTAAGGGGACTAGCGGGAGCTACGAGCAGTACTTC.